This T cell receptor (beta chain) was identified in a study of cytomegalovirus exposure and HLA in healthy donors. Study-wide findings and caveats: Per published reports, the classifier diagnosed cytomegalovirus status with high specificity and sensitivity. Associated with cytomegalovirus, according to the listing, were 150 to 200 TCR beta chains.

This clone was recorded only once. Its specificity is not known. Clones were sequenced by immunoSEQ multiplex PCR, and TCRdb holds only the in-frame ones, with some missing. This table has tens of thousands of clones, 95% to 97% appearing once. V was clipped by 5 bases and J by 3 bases, with 14 bases between them. Germline V gives CDR1 LNHDA, CDR2 SQIVND (reference sequence). The CDR3 contains 14 residues. Separate from the roughly 670-subject first cohort, the 120-subject validation cohort was the one that the donors belonged to. Material for sequencing was PBMCs. The source is a woman aged 18-29 years in good health and CMV-seropositive. V and J are TRBV19 and TRBJ2-7; the D gene is possibly TRBD1 (5 bases). CDR3 nucleotide sequence: TGTGCCAGTAGTGCCGACAGAAACATCTACGAGCAGTACTTC. Its translation is CASSADRNIYEQYF. Complete variable domain (other parts from reference TRBV19 and TRBJ2-7): DGGITQSPKYLFRKEGQNVTLSCEQNLNHDAMYWYRQDPGQGLRLIYYSQIVNDFQKGDIAEGYSVSREKKESFPLTVTSAQKNPTAFYLCASSADRNIYEQYFGPGTRLTVT.